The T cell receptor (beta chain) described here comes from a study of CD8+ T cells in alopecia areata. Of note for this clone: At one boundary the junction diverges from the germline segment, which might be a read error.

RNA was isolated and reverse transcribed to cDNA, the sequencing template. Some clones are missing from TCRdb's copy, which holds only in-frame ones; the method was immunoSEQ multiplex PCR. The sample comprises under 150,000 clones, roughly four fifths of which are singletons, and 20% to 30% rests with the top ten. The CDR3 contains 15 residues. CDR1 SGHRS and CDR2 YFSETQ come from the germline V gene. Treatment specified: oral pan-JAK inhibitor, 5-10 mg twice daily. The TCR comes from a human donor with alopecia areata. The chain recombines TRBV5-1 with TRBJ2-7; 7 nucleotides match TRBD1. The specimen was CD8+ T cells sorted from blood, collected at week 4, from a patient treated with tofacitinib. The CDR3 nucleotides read TGCGCCAGCAACGAGGGACAGACGGACTCCCACGAGCAGTACTTC. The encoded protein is CASNEGQTDSHEQYF. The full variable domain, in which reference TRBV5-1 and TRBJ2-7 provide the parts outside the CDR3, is KAGVTQTPRYLIKTRGQQVTLSCSPISGHRSVSWYQQTPGQGLQFLFEYFSETQRNKGNFPGRFSGRQFSNSRSEMNVSTLELGDSALYLCASNEGQTDSHEQYFGPGTRLTVT.